What follows describes a single TCR beta chain. As yet, its antigen is unknown. The entry originates in a study of memory CD4+ T cells and cytomegalovirus serostatus. Background on the study: Healthy Belgian adult donors included nine or ten CMV-positive and 24 CMV-negative people. Whole-study results and caveats: Suggested: most of the CMV-linked TCR signature lies in CD4+ memory cells. Of under 200 reported CMV TCRbeta sequences, about 67 were found in memory CD4+ repertoires.

Some clones are missing from TCRdb's copy, which holds only in-frame ones; the method was immunoSEQ multiplex PCR. This sample has 85,000 to 100,000 clones, with 80% found just once. Single viable CD3+CD4+CD8-CD45RO+ cells were sorted as the memory CD4+ T cells. Donors' CMV status reflects serum IgG against pp150, pp28, p38, p52. The CDR3 length is 15 residues. V lost 1 base and J 5 bases, leaving 15 bases between the germline ends. Germline V gives CDR1 SQVTM, CDR2 ANQGSEA. The V and J genes are TRBV29-1 and TRBJ1-5, with D possibly being TRBD1 (6 bases). The specimen was memory CD4+ T cells from blood. This TCR was sampled from an adult in good health and CMV-seropositive. The CDR3 spells CSVEGGGQPYQPQHF. CDR3 nucleotide sequence: TGCAGCGTTGAAGGGGGCGGACAGCCCTATCAGCCCCAGCATTTT.